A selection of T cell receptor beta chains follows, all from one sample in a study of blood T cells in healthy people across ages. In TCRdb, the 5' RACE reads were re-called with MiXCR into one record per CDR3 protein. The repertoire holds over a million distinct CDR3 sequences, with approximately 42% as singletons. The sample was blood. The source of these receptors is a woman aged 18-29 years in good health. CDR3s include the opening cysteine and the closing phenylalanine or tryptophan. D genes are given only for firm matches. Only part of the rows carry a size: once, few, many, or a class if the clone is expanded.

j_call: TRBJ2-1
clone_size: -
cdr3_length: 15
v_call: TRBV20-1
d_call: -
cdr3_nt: TGCAGTGCTAGGAGGCAGTGGAGCTCCTGCAATGAGCAGTTCTTC
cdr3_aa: CSARRQWSSCNEQFF

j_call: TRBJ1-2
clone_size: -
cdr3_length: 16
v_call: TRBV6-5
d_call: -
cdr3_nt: TGTGTCAGCAGTTACTCGAGAAGGACGGGCTTCTATGGCTACACCTTC
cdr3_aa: CVSSYSRRTGFYGYTF

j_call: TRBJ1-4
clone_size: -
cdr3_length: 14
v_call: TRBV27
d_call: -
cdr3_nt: TGTGCCAGCAGTTATTGGGGGGAGAATGAAAAACTGTTTTTT
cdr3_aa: CASSYWGENEKLFF

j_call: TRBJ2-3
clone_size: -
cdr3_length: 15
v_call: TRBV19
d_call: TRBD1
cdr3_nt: TGTGCCACCAAGGACAGGGGGCCTAGCACAGATACGCAGTATTTT
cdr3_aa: CATKDRGPSTDTQYF

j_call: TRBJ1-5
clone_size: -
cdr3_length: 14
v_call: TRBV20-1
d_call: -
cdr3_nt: TGCAGTACTGGGACACTGGCCGGTATCAGCCCCCAGCATTTT
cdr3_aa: CSTGTLAGISPQHF

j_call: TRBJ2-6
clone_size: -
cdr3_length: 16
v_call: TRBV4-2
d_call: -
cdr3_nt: TGTGCCAGCAGCCAAGGGACTCTCTCTGGGGCCAACGTCCTGACTTTC
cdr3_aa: CASSQGTLSGANVLTF

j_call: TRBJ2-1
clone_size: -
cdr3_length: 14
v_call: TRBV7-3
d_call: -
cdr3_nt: TGTGCCAGCAGCCCCCTTGTCGTTGGCAATGAGCAGTTCTTC
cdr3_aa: CASSPLVVGNEQFF

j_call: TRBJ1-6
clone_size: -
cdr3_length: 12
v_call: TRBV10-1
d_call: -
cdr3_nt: TGCGCCGGGACCAGGGGTTGTTCACCCCTCCACTTT
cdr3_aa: CAGTRGCSPLHF

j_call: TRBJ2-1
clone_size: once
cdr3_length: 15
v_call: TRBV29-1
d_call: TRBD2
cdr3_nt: TGCAGCGTTGAGAGTGGGGCGGGAGGGTTCAGTGAGCAGTTCTTC
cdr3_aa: CSVESGAGGFSEQFF

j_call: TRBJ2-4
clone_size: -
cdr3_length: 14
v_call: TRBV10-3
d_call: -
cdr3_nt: TGTGCCATCAGTGGGGACTCCTGGGGAAACATTCAGTACTTC
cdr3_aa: CAISGDSWGNIQYF

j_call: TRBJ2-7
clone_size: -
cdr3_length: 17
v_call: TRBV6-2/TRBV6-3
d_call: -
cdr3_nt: TGTGCCAGCAGTCCGCGAGGTACGGGACGGGGGACCTACGAGCAGTACTTC
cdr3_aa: CASSPRGTGRGTYEQYF

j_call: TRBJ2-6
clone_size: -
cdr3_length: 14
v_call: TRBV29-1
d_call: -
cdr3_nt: TGCAGCGTTGTACTTCTCTCTGGGGCCAACGTCCTGACTTTC
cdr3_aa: CSVVLLSGANVLTF

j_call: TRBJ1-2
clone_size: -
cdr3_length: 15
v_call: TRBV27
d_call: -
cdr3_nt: TGTGCCAGCATTCCCCTGGAGACAGACTCCTATGGCTACACCTTC
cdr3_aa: CASIPLETDSYGYTF

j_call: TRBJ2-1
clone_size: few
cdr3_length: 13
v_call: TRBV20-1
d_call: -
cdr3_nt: TGCAGTGCTAGAGATCTCCTCTACAATGAGCAGTTCTTC
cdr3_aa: CSARDLLYNEQFF

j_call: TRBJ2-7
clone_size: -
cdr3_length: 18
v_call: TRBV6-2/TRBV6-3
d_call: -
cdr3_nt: TGTGCCAGCAGTCGACACGACACCGATAGGGGGTACACTTATGAGCAGTACTTC
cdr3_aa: CASSRHDTDRGYTYEQYF

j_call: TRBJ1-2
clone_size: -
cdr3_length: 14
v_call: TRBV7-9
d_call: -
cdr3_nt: TGTGCCAGCAGCTGGGAGCTAGCCGCGTATGGCTACACCTTC
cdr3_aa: CASSWELAAYGYTF

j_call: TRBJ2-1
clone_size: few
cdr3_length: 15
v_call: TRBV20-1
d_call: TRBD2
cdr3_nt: TGCAGTGCTAGACGCCTGGGACTAGCGGACAATGAGCAGTTCTTC
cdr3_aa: CSARRLGLADNEQFF

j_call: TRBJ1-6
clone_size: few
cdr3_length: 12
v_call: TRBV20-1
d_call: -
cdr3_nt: TGCAGTGCTAGAAGGGGGGATTCACCCCTCCACTTT
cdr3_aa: CSARRGDSPLHF

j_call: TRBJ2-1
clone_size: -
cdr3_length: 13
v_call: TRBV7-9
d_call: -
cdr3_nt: TGTGCCAGCAGCGTAGTCGAAGTCGATGAACAGTTCTTC
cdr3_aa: CASSVVEVDEQFF

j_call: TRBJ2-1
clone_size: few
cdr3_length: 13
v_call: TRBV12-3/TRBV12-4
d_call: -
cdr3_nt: TGTGCCACCTCGAATACTAGGTACAATGAGCAGTTCTTC
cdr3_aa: CATSNTRYNEQFF

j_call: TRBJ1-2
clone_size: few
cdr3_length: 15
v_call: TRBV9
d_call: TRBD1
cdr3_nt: TGTGCCAGCAGCGCCCACGGACAGGGGGCGAATGGCTATACCTTC
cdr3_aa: CASSAHGQGANGYTF

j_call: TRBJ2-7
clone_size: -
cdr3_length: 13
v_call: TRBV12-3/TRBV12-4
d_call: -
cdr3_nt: TGTGCCAGCAGTCCCGTTGGGGTAGCCGAGCAGTACTTC
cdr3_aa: CASSPVGVAEQYF

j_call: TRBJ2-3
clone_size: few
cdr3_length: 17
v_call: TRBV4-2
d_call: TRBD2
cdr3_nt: TGCGCCAGCAGCCAAGATCCAGGACTAGCGGGCACAGATACGCAGTATTTT
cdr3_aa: CASSQDPGLAGTDTQYF

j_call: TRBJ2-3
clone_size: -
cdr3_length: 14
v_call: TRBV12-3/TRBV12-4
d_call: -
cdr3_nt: TGTGCCAGCAGTTCCGCCTTGAGGACAGATACGCAGTATTTT
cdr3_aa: CASSSALRTDTQYF

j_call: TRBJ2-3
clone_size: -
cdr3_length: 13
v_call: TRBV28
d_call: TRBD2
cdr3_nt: TGTGCCACCACTAGCGGGGGCACAGATACGCAGTATTTT
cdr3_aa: CATTSGGTDTQYF

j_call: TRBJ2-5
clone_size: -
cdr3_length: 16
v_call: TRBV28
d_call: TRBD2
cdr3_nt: TGTGCCAGCAGTTCTCCGGGGACTAGCGGCCAAGAGACCCAGTACTTC
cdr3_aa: CASSSPGTSGQETQYF

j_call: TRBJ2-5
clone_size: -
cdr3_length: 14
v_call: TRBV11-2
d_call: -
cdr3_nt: TGTGCCAGCAGCTTAGATCACAGGACGATCAAGCAGTACTTC
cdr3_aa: CASSLDHRTIKQYF

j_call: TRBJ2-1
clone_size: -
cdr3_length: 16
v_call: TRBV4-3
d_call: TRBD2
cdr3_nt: TGCGCCAGCAGCCATAGACTAGCGGGAGGACCCCATGAGCAGTTCTTC
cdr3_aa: CASSHRLAGGPHEQFF

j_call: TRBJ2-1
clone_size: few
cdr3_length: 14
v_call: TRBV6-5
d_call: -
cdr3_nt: TGTGCCAGCAGTTACCTGACAGGTTTCAATGAGCAGTTCTTC
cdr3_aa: CASSYLTGFNEQFF

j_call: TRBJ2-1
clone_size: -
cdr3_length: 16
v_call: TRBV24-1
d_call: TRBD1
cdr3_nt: TGTGCCACCAGTGATTTGGACAGGGGGCGACGGAATGAGCAGTTCTTC
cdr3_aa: CATSDLDRGRRNEQFF

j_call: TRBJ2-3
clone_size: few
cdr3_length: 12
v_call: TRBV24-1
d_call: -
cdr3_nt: TGTGCCACCAGTGCAGGAAGGGATACGCAGTATTTT
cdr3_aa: CATSAGRDTQYF

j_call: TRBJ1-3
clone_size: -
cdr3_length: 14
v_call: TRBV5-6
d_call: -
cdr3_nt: TGTGCCAGCAGCTCGCCAGGGAATAGAAACACCATATATTTT
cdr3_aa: CASSSPGNRNTIYF

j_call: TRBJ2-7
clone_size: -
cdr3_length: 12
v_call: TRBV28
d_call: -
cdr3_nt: TGTGCCAGCAGTTTGTGGAGAAACGAGCAGTACTTC
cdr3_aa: CASSLWRNEQYF

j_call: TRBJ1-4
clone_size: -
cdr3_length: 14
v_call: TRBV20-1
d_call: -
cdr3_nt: TGCAGTGCTAGAAGGCCAGGGTACGGTGAAAAACTGTTTTTT
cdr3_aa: CSARRPGYGEKLFF

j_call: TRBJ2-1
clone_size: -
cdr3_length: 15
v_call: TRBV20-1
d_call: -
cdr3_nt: TGCAGTGCCCGAAAAGGGCGGAGGACATACAATGAGCAGTTCTTC
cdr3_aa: CSARKGRRTYNEQFF

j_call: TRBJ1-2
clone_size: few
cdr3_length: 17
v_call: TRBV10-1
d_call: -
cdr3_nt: TGCGCCAGCAGTGAGCCTACCGGCCAGGGTAGGAGCTATGGCTACACCTTC
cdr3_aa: CASSEPTGQGRSYGYTF

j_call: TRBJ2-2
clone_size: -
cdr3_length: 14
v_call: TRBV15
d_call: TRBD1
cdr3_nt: TGTGCCACCAGCACCGACAGGGGTCCCGGGGAGCTGTTTTTT
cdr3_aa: CATSTDRGPGELFF

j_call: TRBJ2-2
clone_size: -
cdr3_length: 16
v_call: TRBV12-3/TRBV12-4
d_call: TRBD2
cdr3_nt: TGTGCCAGCTCTGGTCAGGGACTAGCCTCCCCCGGGGAGCTGTTTTTT
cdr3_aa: CASSGQGLASPGELFF

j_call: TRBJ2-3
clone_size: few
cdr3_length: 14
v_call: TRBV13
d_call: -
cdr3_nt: TGTGCCAGCAGCTTATGGGGTTCCACAGATACGCAGTATTTT
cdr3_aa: CASSLWGSTDTQYF

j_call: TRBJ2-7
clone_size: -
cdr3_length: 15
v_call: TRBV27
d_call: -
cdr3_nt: TGTGCCAGCAGTTTAGCGGCTAGCTGGCCCCACGAGCAGTACTTC
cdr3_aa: CASSLAASWPHEQYF

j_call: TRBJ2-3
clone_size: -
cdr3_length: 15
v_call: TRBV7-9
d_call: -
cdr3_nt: TGTGCCAGCAGCTTAGTGAGGGCCTCCCGGGATACGCAGTATTTT
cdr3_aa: CASSLVRASRDTQYF

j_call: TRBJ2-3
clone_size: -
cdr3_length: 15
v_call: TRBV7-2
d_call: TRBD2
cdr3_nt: TGTGCCAGCAGACGTGAGCGGGGGGACCAGGATTCGCAGTATTTT
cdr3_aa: CASRRERGDQDSQYF

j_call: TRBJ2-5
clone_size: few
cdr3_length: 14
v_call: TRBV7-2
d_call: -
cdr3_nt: TGTGCCAGCAGCGTAGCGCGGGGTTACGAGACCCAGTACTTC
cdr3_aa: CASSVARGYETQYF

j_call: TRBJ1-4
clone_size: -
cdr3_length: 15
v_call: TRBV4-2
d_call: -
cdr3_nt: TGTGCCAGCAGCCCCCGTGAAAACGAGCGGGAAAAACTGTTTTTT
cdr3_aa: CASSPRENEREKLFF

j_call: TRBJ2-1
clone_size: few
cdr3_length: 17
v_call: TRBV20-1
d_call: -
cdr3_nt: TGCAGTGCTAGACCCTTTCGACGGGAACTCTCCTACAATGAGCAGTTCTTC
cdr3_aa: CSARPFRRELSYNEQFF

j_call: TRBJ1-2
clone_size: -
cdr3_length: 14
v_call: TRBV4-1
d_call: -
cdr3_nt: TGCGCCCGCAGCCGAGGACCGTTTAACTATGGCTACACCTTC
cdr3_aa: CARSRGPFNYGYTF

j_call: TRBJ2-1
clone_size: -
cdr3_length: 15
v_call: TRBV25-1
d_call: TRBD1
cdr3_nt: TGTGCCAGCAGTGAGGACCAGGGGGCCTACAATGAGCAGTTCTTC
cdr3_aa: CASSEDQGAYNEQFF

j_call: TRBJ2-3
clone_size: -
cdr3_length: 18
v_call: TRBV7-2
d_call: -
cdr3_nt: TGTGCCAGCAGCTTAGCGAAGATGTTCTACTCTAGCACAGATACGCAGTATTTT
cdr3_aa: CASSLAKMFYSSTDTQYF